The clone carrying this T cell receptor (beta chain) was seen many times. The antigen is undetermined. The germline V gene has CDR1 SEHNR and CDR2 FQNEAQ (reference sequence). With 5 bases removed from V and 10 bases from J, the gap between germline ends came to 15 bases. CDR3 length: 13 amino acids. The method for making cDNA was 5'RACE, and it used 10-nucleotide random UMIs. Using its own MiXCR run on the 5' RACE reads, TCRdb lists one record per CDR3 protein. Here the sample spans 40,000 to 45,000 distinct CDR3 sequences, about an eighth being singletons. This sample was included in a study of neurological immune-mediated disorders. Overall study results and limits: None of the CDR3 amino acid sequences of expanded clones were shared across subjects, and this suggested private repertoires in all groups.

The chain is built from TRBV7-9 and TRBJ2-1; D perhaps matches TRBD2 (5 bases). This receptor was obtained from a female donor in good health. Sequenced material: PBMCs. The CDR3 loop is CASSPYSGGEQFF. The CDR3, as DNA: TGTGCCAGCAGCCCCTACTCGGGCGGGGAGCAGTTCTTC.